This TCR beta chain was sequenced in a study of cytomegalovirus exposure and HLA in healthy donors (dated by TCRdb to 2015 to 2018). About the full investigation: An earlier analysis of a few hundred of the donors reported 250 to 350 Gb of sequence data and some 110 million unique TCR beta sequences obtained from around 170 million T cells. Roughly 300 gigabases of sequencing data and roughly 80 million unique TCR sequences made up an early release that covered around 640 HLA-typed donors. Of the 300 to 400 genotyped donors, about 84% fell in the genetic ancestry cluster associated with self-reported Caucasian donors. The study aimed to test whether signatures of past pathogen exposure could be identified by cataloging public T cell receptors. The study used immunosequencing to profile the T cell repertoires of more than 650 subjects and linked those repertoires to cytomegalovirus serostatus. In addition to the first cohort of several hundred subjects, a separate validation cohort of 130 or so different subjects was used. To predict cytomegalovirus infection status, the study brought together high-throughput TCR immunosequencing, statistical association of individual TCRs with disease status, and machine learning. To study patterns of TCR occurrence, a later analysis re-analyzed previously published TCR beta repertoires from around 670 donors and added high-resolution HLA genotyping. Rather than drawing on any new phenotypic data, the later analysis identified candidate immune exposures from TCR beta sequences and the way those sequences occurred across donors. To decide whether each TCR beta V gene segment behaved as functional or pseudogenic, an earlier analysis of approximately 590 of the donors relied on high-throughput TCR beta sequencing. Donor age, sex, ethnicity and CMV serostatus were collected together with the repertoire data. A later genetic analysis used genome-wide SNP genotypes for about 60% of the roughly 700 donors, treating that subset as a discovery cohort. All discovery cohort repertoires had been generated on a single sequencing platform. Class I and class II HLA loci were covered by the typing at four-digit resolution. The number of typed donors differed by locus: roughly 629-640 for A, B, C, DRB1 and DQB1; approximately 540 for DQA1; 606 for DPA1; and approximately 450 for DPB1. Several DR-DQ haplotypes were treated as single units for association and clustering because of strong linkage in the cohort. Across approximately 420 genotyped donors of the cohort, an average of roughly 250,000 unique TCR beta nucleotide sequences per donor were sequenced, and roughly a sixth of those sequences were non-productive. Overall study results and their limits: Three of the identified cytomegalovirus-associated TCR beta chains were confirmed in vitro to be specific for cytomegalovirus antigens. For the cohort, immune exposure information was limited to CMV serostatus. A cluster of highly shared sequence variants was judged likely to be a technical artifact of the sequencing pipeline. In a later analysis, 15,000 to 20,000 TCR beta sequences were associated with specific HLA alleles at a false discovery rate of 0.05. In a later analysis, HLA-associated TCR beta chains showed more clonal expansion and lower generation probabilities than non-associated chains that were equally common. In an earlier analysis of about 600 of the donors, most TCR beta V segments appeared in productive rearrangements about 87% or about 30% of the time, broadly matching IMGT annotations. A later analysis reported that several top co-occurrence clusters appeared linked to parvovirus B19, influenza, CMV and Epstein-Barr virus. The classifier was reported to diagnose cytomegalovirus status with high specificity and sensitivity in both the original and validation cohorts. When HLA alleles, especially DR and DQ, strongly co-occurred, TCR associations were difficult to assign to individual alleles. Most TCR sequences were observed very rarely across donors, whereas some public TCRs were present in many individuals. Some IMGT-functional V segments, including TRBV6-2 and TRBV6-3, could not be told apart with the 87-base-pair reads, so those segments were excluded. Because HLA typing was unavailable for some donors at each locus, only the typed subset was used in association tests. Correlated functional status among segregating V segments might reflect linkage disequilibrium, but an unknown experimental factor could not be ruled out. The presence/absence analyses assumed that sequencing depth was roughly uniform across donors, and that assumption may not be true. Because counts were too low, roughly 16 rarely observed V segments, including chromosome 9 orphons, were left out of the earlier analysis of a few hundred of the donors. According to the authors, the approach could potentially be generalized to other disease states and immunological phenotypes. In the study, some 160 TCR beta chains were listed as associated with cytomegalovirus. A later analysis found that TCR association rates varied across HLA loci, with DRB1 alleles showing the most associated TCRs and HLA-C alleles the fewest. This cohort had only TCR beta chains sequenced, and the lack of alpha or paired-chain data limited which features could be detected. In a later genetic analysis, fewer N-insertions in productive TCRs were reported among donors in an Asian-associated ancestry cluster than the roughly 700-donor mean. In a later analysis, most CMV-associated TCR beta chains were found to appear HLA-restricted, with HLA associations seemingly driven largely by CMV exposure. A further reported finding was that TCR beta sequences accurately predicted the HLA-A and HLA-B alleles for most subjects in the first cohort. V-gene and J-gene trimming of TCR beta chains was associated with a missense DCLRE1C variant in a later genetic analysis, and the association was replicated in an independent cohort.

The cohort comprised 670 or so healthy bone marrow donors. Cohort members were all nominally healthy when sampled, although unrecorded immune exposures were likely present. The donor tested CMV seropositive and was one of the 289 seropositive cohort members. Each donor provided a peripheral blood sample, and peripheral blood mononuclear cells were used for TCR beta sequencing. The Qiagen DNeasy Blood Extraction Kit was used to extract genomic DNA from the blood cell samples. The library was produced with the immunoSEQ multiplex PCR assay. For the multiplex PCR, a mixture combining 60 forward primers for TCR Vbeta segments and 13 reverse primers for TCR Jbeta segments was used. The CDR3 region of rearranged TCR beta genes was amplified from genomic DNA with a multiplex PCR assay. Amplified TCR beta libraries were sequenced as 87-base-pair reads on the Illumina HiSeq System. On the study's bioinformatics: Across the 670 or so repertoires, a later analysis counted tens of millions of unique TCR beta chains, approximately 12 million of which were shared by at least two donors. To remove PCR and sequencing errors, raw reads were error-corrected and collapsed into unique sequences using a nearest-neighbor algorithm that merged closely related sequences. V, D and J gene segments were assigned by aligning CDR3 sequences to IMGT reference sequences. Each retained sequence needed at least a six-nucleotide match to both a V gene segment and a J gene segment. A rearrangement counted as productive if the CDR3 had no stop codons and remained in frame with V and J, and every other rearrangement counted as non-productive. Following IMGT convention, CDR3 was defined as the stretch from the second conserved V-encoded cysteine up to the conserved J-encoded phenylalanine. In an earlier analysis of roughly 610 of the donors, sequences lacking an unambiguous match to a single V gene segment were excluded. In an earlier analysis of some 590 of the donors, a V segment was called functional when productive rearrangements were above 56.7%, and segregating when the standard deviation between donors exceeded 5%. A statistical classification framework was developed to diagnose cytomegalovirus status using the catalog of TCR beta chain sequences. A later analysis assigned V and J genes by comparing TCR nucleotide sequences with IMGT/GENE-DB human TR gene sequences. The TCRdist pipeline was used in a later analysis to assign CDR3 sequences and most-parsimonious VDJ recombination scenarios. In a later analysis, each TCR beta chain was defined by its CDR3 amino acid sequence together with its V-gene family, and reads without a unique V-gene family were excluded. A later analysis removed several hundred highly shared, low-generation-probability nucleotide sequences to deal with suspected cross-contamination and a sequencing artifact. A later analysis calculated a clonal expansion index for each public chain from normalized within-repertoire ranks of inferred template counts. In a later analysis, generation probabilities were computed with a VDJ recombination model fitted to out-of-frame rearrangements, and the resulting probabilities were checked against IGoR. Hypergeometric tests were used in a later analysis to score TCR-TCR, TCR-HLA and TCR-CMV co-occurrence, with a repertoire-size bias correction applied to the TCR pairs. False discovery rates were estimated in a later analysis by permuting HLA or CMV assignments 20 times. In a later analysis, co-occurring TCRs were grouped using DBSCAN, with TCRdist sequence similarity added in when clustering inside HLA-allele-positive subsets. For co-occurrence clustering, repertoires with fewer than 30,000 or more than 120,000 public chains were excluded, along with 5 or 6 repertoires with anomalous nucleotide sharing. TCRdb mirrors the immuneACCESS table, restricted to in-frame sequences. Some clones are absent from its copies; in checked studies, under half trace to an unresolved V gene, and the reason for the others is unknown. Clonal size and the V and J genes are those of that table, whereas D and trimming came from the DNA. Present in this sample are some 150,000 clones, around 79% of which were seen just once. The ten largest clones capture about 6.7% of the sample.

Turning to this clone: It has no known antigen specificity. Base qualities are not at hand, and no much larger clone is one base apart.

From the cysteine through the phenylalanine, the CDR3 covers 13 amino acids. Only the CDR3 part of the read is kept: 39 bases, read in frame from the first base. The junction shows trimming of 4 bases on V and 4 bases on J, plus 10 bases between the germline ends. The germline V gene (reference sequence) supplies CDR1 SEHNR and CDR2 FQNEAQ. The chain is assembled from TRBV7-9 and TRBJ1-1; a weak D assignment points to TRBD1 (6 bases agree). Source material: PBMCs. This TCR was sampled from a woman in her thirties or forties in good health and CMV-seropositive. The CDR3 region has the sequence CASSSQGSTEAFF. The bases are TGTGCCAGCAGCTCCCAGGGGAGCACTGAAGCTTTCTTT. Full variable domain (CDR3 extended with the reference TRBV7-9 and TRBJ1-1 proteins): DTGVSQNPRHKITKRGQNVTFRCDPISEHNRLYWYRQTLGQGPEFLTYFQNEAQLEKSRLLSDRFSAERPKGSFSTLEIQRTEQGDSAMYLCASSSQGSTEAFFGQGTRLTVV.